This T cell receptor (beta chain) originates from a study of OX40 agonist ivuxolimab in advanced cancers. TCRdb's table, derived via immunoSEQ multiplex PCR, lists solely in-frame clones and lacks some. Of about 98,000 clones listed, 85% to 95% are singletons. The sample holds a few counts of this clone. Germline trimming cut 5 bases from V and 8 bases from J; bases unmatched to any gene: 6. This CDR3 region has 13 residues. CDR1 and CDR2 from the germline V gene are SGHTA and FQGTGA. The chain is built from TRBV7-3 and TRBJ2-1, with 7 bases matching TRBD1. Sequencing was performed on CD4+ or CD8+ T cells sorted from blood, taken in a trial of the OX40 agonist ivuxolimab. The sequence was obtained from an adult with an advanced solid tumor such as melanoma, head and neck, liver or kidney cancer. The CDR3 region is CASSTQGGDEQFF. In DNA form, the CDR3 reads TGTGCCAGCAGCACCCAAGGGGGCGATGAGCAGTTCTTC.